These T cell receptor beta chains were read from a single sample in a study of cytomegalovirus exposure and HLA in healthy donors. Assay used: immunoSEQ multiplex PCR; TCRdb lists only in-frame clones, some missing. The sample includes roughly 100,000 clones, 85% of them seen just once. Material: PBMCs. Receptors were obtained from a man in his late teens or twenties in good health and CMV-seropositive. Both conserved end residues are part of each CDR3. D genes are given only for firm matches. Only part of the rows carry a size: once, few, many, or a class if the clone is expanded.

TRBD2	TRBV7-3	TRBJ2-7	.	TGTGCCAGCAGTTATCGGGAGGGTCCCTACGAGCAGTACTTC	CASSYREGPYEQYF
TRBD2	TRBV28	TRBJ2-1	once	TGTGCCAGCAGTTTTGCCAGGGGTCTAGCGGGAGGGAGCTCCTACAATGAGCAGTTCTTC	CASSFARGLAGGSSYNEQFF
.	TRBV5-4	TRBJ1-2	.	TGTGCCAGCAGCTCCGACCGGGGGAACTATGGCTACACCTTC	CASSSDRGNYGYTF
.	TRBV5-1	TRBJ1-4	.	TGCGCCAGCAGCTGGGGGGATCCTAATGAAAAACTGTTTTTT	CASSWGDPNEKLFF
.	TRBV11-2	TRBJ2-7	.	TGTGCCAGCAGCTCCCAGACAGGTTCAGGCTACGAGCAGTACTTC	CASSSQTGSGYEQYF
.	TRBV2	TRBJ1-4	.	TGTGCCAGCAGTGAAGCGCTTCAGAGGGCCGGTGAAAAACTGTTTTTT	CASSEALQRAGEKLFF
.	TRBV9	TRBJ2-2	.	TGTGCCAGCAGCGCCCGGTCCGTCGGGGAGCTGTTTTTT	CASSARSVGELFF
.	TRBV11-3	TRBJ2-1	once	TGTGCCAGCAGCTTCGAAGGCGGGGTCAGTATGGAGCAGTTCTTC	CASSFEGGVSMEQFF
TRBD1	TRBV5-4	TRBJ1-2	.	TGTGCCAGCAGCCCGGGACAGGGAGTCTATGGCTACACCTTC	CASSPGQGVYGYTF
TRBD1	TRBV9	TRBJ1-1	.	TGTGCCAGCAGCGCCGGGACAGGGGCCTATCGGACTGAAGCTTTCTTT	CASSAGTGAYRTEAFF
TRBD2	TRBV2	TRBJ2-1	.	TGTGCCAGCAGTGTTAGCGGGAGAGGGTTCAATGAGCAGTTCTTC	CASSVSGRGFNEQFF
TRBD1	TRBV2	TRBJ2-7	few	TGTGCCAGCAGTGAAACAGGGGCCGGATACGAGCAGTACTTC	CASSETGAGYEQYF
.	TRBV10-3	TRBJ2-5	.	TGTGCCATCAGTCCGAGACAGGAGACTCAAGAGACCCAGTACTTC	CAISPRQETQETQYF
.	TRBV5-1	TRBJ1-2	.	TGCGCCAGCAGCTCCTCTGTTGACTATGGCTACACCTTC	CASSSSVDYGYTF
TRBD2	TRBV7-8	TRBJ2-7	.	TGTGCCAGCAGCTCCAAACTAGCGGGTTCCCTCTACGAGCAGTACTTC	CASSSKLAGSLYEQYF
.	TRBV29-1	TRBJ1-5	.	TGCAGCGTTGCCGGGACACTGGGTCAGCCCCAGCATTTT	CSVAGTLGQPQHF
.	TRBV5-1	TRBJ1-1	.	TGCGCCAGCAGCCTGAAAACTACAGGGTCTGAAGCTTTCTTT	CASSLKTTGSEAFF
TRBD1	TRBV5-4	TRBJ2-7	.	TGTGCCAGCAGCCGAGACAGGGCCGGATACGAGCAGTACTTC	CASSRDRAGYEQYF
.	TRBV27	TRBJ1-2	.	TGTGCCAGCGGCAGGGCCCCGAGTGGCTACACCTTC	CASGRAPSGYTF
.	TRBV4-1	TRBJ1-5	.	TGCGCCAGCAGCCAAGTACACGGGGGGGATCAGCCCCAGCATTTT	CASSQVHGGDQPQHF
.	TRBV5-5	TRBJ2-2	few	TGTGCCAGCAGCCCGGGACTTCTAACCGGGGAGCTGTTTTTT	CASSPGLLTGELFF
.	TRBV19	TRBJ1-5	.	TGTGCCAGTAGCGGAGGGGAGGAGCCCCAGCATTTT	CASSGGEEPQHF
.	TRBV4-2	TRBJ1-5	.	TGTGCCAGCAGCCAAGAGGAGACGGGGGTTGGGCCCCAGCATTTT	CASSQEETGVGPQHF
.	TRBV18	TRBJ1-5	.	TGTGCCAGCTCCCAAAATAGCAATCAGCCCCAGCATTTT	CASSQNSNQPQHF
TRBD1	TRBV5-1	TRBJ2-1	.	TGCGCCAGCAGCTTGGTGCGCTGGACAGGGGGGGAGCAGTTCTTC	CASSLVRWTGGEQFF
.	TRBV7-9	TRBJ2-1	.	TGTGCCAGCAGCTTAGGAGGCAGTCGCTCCTACAATGAGCAGTTCTTC	CASSLGGSRSYNEQFF
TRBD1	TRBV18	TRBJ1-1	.	TGTGCCAGCTCACCACCGGACAGGGGGAACACTGAAGCTTTCTTT	CASSPPDRGNTEAFF
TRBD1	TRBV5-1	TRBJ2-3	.	TGCGCCAGCAGCTTGTTAGGGGGCTCTAGCACAGATACGCAGTATTTT	CASSLLGGSSTDTQYF
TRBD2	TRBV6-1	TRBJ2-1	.	TGTGCCGCAAGACTAGCGGGAAAGAATGAGCAGTTCTTC	CAARLAGKNEQFF
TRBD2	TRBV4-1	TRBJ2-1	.	TGCGCCAGCAGCCAAGATAGTCTAGCGGGAGTTGGTTCCTACAATGAGCAGTTCTTC	CASSQDSLAGVGSYNEQFF
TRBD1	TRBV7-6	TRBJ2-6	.	TGTGCCAGCAGCTTAGGAGGACAGGGGAGTCCCGGGGCCAACGTCCTGACTTTC	CASSLGGQGSPGANVLTF
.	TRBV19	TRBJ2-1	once	TGTGCCAGTAGTATAGGGCTAGGCTACAATGAGCAGTTCTTC	CASSIGLGYNEQFF
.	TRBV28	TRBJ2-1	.	TGTGCCAGCAGTTTCCACGGACTTGACAATGAGCAGTTCTTC	CASSFHGLDNEQFF
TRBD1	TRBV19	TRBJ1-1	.	TGTGCCAGCCGACTGACAGGGGGCCTGGGCACTGAAGCTTTCTTT	CASRLTGGLGTEAFF
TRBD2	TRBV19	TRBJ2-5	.	TGTGCCAGTAGTATGACTAGCGGGAGGGGCGAGACCCAGTACTTC	CASSMTSGRGETQYF
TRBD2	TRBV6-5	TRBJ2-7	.	TGTGCCAGCAGCCAGACGACTAGCGGGGTCTACGAGCAGTACTTC	CASSQTTSGVYEQYF
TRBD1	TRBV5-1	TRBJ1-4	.	TGCGCCAGCAGCACCGGACAGGGAGGGAATGAAAAACTGTTTTTT	CASSTGQGGNEKLFF
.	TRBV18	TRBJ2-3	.	TGTGCCAGCTCACCGGGGCATGCATCGGAGTCATATACGCAGTATTTT	CASSPGHASESYTQYF
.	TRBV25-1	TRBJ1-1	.	TGTGCCAGCAGTGAATCGCAGGGTCGGGGGGCTGAAGCTTTCTTT	CASSESQGRGAEAFF
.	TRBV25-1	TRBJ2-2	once	TGTGCCAGCAGTGAAGGAGGCGATAACACCGGGGAGCTGTTTTTT	CASSEGGDNTGELFF
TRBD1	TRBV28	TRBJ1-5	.	TGTGCCAGCAGTTTATCGGGCAGGGGGACGCAGCCCCAGCATTTT	CASSLSGRGTQPQHF
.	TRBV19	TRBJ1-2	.	TGTGCCAGTAGTCTCCAATCGGGACACAGGACACCCTATGGCTACACCTTC	CASSLQSGHRTPYGYTF
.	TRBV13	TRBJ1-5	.	TGTGCCAGCAGCTTCCAGTTCAGTAATCAGCCCCAGCATTTT	CASSFQFSNQPQHF
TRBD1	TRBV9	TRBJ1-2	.	TGTGCCAGCAGCGTACAGGGGGGAGGCGGCTACACCTTC	CASSVQGGGGYTF
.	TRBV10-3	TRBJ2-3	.	TGTGCCATCAGTGACCCCCAGAGGAAGGATACGCAGTATTTT	CAISDPQRKDTQYF
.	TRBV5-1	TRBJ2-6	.	TGCGCCAGCAGCTTGACCAGCGGGTCTGGGGCCAACGTCCTGACTTTC	CASSLTSGSGANVLTF
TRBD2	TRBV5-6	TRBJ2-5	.	TGTGCCAGCAGCTTGGGACTAGCGGGAGGCCCGAGATCCCAAGAGACCCAGTACTTC	CASSLGLAGGPRSQETQYF
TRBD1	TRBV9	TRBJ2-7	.	TGTGCCAGCAGCCCCCGGGACAGGGGCGAGCAGTACTTC	CASSPRDRGEQYF
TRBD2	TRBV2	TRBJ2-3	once	TGTGCCAGCAGGCGGGAGAGGGCAGATACGCAGTATTTT	CASRRERADTQYF
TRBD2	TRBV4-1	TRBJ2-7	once	TGCGCCAGCAGCCAAGGGGCTAGCGGGAACTACGAGCAGTACTTC	CASSQGASGNYEQYF
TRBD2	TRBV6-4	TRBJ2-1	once	TGTGCCAGCAGCCCCGATGGCGGGAGCGGGTACAATGAGCAGTTCTTC	CASSPDGGSGYNEQFF
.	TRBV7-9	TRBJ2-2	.	TGTGCCAGCAGCCAACCACGGGCCGGGGAGCTGTTTTTT	CASSQPRAGELFF
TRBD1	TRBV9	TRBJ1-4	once	TGTGCCAGCAGCCCCCAACAGGGGGCGCAGGAAAAACTGTTTTTT	CASSPQQGAQEKLFF